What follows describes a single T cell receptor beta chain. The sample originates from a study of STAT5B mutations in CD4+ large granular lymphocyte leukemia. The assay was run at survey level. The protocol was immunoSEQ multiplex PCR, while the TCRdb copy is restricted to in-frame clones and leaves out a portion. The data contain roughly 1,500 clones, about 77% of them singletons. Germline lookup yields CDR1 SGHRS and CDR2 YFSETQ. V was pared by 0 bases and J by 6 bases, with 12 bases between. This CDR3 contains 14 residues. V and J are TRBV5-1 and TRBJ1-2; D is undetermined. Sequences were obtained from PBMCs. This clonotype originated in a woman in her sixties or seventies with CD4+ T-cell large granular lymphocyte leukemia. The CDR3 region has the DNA TGCGCCAGCAGCTTGGCAGCGGGTTGGGATGGCTACACCTTC. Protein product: CASSLAAGWDGYTF.